The clone carrying this T cell receptor (beta chain) appeared a single time. Its specificity is not known. A read error may explain this, as a much larger clone is one base away. Samples came from axillary lymph nodes draining the breast cancer. This entry comes from a study of breast tumors, draining lymph nodes, adjacent tissues. Whole-study findings and limits: Luminal-like breast cancer showed significantly higher tumor–nontumor repertoire similarity than basal-like. Data fit most tumor T cells coming from lymph node, expanding in tumor.

TCRdb processed the multiplex PCR reads anew with MiXCR; each CDR3 protein has one entry. The table shows 100,000 to 150,000 distinct CDR3 sequences, with just under 20% occurring only once. The germline V gene has CDR1 KGHSH and CDR2 LQKENI. The length of the CDR3 is 15 residues. The receptor was derived from a female donor with breast cancer. Some clones in this sample may be carry-over from other donors' samples. The sequencing sample was made of axillary lymph node tissue. This chain joins TRBV18 and TRBJ1-6, with D possibly matching TRBD1 (6 bases). CDR3 protein: CAGSAGQPGNSPLHF. CDR3 DNA: TGTGCCGGCTCAGCTGGACAGCCCGGCAATTCACCCCTCCACTTT.